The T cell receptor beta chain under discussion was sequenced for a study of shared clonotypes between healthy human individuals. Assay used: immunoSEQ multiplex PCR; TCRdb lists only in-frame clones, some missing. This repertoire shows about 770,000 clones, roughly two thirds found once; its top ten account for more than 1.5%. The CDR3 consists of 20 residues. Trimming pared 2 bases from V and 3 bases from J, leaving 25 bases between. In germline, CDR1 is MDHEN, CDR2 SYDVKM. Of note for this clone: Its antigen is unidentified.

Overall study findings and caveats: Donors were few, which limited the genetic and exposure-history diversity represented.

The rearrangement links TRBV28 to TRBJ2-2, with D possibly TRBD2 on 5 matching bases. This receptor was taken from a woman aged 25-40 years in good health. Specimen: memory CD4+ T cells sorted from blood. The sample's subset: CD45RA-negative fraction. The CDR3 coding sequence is TGTGCCAGCAGTTTAATGTGGGTCTCGTCCCGGGGAGTTTACACCGGGGAGCTGTTTTTT. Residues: CASSLMWVSSRGVYTGELFF.